Shown below are 28 T cell receptor beta chains from a single sample sequenced in a study of T cell repertoires in aging, cancer and after chemotherapy. Amplification of TCR beta used genomic DNA extracted from peripheral blood. TRB rearrangements spanning V, D and J were amplified using mixed TRB-A/B primers. In TCRdb, the multiplex PCR reads were re-called with MiXCR into one record per CDR3 protein. The sample has about 9,800 distinct CDR3 sequences; approximately 40% are singletons. Source material: blood. All receptors come from a human donor in good health.

This clonotype is medium-sized. This chain connects TRBV29-1 to TRBJ2-2; no definite D call. This CDR3 spans 13 amino acids. Trimming shortened V by 7 bases and J by 3 bases, and 12 bases separated the two germline ends. CDR1 and CDR2 (germline): SQVTM, ANQGSEA. CDR3 amino acids: CSATIIDTGELFF. Written as DNA, the CDR3 is TGCAGCGCCACGATAATAGACACCGGGGAGCTGTTTTTT.

This clonotype turned up a few times. The chain recombines TRBV6-4 with TRBJ2-4; D is uncertain. The CDR3 runs to 16 residues. The V end lost 6 bases, the J end lost 1 base, and 16 bases lay between the germline ends. From germline, CDR1 is MRHNA and CDR2 SNTAGT. The CDR3 coding sequence is TGTGCCAGCAGCTCCTCCCCCAACCGGGCCAAAAACATTCAGTACTTC. Amino acid sequence: CASSSSPNRAKNIQYF.

This clonotype has more than one count but fewer than ten. This chain uses TRBV5-3 with TRBJ2-7; 7 bases map to TRBD2. TRBV5-3 is an ORF; its function is uncertain. The CDR3 spans 16 residues. The junction had 6 bases not matched to a gene; V was cut back by 0 bases and J by 0 bases. The CDR3: CARSLGGSRFSYEQYF. The CDR3 DNA reads TGTGCCAGAAGCTTGGGCGGGAGCCGGTTCTCCTACGAGCAGTACTTC.

The CDR3 coding sequence is TGTGCCAGTAGTAGCCTGAGGATCGGGACAGGGGTGCAGCCCCAGCATTTT. Residues: CASSSLRIGTGVQPQHF. J is TRBJ1-5 and V is TRBV19; 10 positions match TRBD1. Trimming took 4 bases from V and 7 from J; bases not matched to a gene: 13. This CDR3 is 17 amino acids long. CDR1 and CDR2 from the germline V gene are LNHDA and SQIVND (reference sequence).

Notes on this clonotype: Mismatch with germline at one junction end may stem from a read error. V usage is TRBV30 and J usage is TRBJ1-6; unclear D gene. CDR3 length: 13 amino acids. Germline lookup yields CDR1 GTSNPN and CDR2 SVGIG (reference sequence). The CDR3 DNA reads as TGTGCCTGGAGTGATTTTGATAATACACCCCTCCACTTT. Its protein is CAWSDFDNTPLHF.

There are a few counts of this clonotype. The chain employs TRBV11-1 and TRBJ2-7; 10 bases match TRBD2. With V trimmed by 5 bases and J by 8 bases, 15 bases remained unmatched. The CDR3 spans 16 residues. Germline-derived CDR1 and CDR2 are SGHAT and FQDESV (reference sequence). DNA for the CDR3: TGTGCCAGCAGCCTACAACGAGCGGGAGGGAAGGGGAAGCAGTACTTC. This codes for CASSLQRAGGKGKQYF.

V gene TRBV7-2 combines with J gene TRBJ2-2; 8 bases fit TRBD1. V was pared by 5 bases and J by 5 bases, with 4 bases of the junction left unmatched. The CDR3 loop spans 14 amino acids. Germline CDR1 reads SGHTA; CDR2 reads FQGNSA. CDR3 DNA sequence: TGTGCCAGCAGCAGGGACAGGAGGACCGGGGAGCTGTTTTTT. Translation gives CASSRDRRTGELFF.

The V gene is TRBV12-3 or TRBV12-4, the J gene TRBJ2-1; D gene unclear. The germline V and J ends were trimmed by 5 bases and 4 bases, with 12 bases remaining between them. This CDR3 contains 14 residues. The CDR3 is CASSPTSIYNEQFF. The CDR3, as DNA: TGTGCCAGCAGTCCTACCAGTATTTACAATGAGCAGTTCTTC.

This chain joins TRBV6-4 and TRBJ2-1; 7 positions match TRBD1. Trimming at V came to 7 bases and at J to 12 bases, leaving 12 bases not matched to a gene. Germline V gene lookup returns CDR1 MRHNA and CDR2 SNTAGT. The CDR3 is made up of 13 amino acids. The DNA of the CDR3 is TGTGCCAGCACCGGAGGACAGGCCCTAGGGCAGTTCTTC. Its translation is CASTGGQALGQFF.

By sample share, this clonotype is medium-sized (0.01 to 0.1%). The CDR3 sequence: CASSFVGYEQYF. CDR3 bases: TGTGCCAGCAGCTTCGTCGGTTACGAGCAGTACTTC. This chain uses TRBV5-5 with TRBJ2-7; D is unresolved. CDR3 size: 12 residues. The germline CDR1 and CDR2 sequences are SGHKS and YYEKEE (reference sequence). The V gene lost 2 bases and the J gene lost 4 bases, with 7 bases spanning the gap.

The count of this clonotype is one. One end of the junction does not line up with germline, which may come from a read error. V and J are TRBV19 and TRBJ2-1, with D perhaps TRBD2 (6 bases). Germline CDR1 LNHDA, CDR2 SQIVND (reference sequence). This CDR3 is 15 amino acids long. The DNA of the CDR3 is TGTGCCAGTAGTAGGGGGACTGGGGTTATGAATGAGCAGATCTTC. Residues: CASSRGTGVMNEQIF.

This sequence joins TRBV27 and TRBJ2-1, with 8 bases matching TRBD2. V lost 5 bases to trimming and J lost 2 bases; unmatched junction nucleotides: 5. Per germline, CDR1 MNHEY and CDR2 SMNVEV (reference sequence). The CDR3 is 15 amino acids. The CDR3 nucleotides are TGTGCCAGCAGTCATACTAGCGGTACCTACAATGAGCAGTTCTTC. This sequence encodes CASSHTSGTYNEQFF.

This clonotype occurred once. V is TRBV5-6 and J is TRBJ2-2; 7 bases agree with TRBD1. Germline values: CDR1 SGHDT, CDR2 YYEEEE. Trimming took 3 bases from V and 7 from J; bases not matched to a gene: 9. CDR3 length equals 15 residues. Written as DNA, the CDR3 is TGTGCCAGCAGCTCACGACAGGGTCGATTCGGGGAGCTGTTTTTT. Protein product: CASSSRQGRFGELFF. Full variable domain (missing parts from reference TRBV5-6 and TRBJ2-2): DAGVTQSPTHLIKTRGQQVTLRCSPKSGHDTVSWYQQALGQGPQFIFQYYEEEERQRGNFPDRFSGHQFPNYSSELNVNALLLGDSALYLCASSSRQGRFGELFFGEGSRLTVL.

The chain joins TRBV18 to TRBJ2-3; D is unresolved. Germline lookup yields CDR1 KGHSH and CDR2 LQKENI. Trimming took 4 bases from V and 4 from J, leaving 6 bases between them. This CDR3 has 12 residues. The CDR3 DNA reads as TGTGCCAGCTCACTTTCGTCAGATACGCAGTATTTT. This gives the protein CASSLSSDTQYF.

This clonotype has a handful of counts. The V call is TRBV7-2, the J call TRBJ2-5, with D tentatively TRBD2 (5 bases). The germline V and J ends were trimmed by 5 bases and 5 bases, with 21 bases remaining between them. CDR3 size: 16 residues. The germline V gene has CDR1 SGHTA and CDR2 FQGNSA. CDR3: CASSPTGIRGSETQYF. The DNA for the CDR3 is TGTGCCAGCAGCCCAACCGGGATCCGAGGTAGCGAGACCCAGTACTTC.

The chain recombines TRBV12-3 or TRBV12-4 with TRBJ2-7; no definite D call. This CDR3 comprises 14 residues. The ends were cut back, 5 bases at V and 6 bases at J, with 17 bases in the middle. The chain's CDR3 is CASSPPAVKPEQYF. In DNA, the CDR3 is TGTGCCAGCAGTCCCCCGGCGGTCAAGCCCGAGCAGTACTTC.

In this sample, this clonotype is medium-sized. The chain employs TRBV19 and TRBJ2-3; 11 positions agree with TRBD1. Looked up from germline, CDR1 is LNHDA and CDR2 is SQIVND (reference sequence). CDR3 length: 17 amino acids. V shed 4 bases, J shed 0 bases, and the junction held 6 bases outside the gene matches. As DNA, the CDR3 is TGTGCCAGTAGTACGGGGGACAGGGGGACTAGCACAGATACGCAGTATTTT. Translating gives CASSTGDRGTSTDTQYF.

V and J are TRBV7-9 and TRBJ2-2; maybe TRBD2 (6 bases). The CDR3 loop spans 15 amino acids. Germline CDR1 reads SEHNR; CDR2 reads FQNEAQ (reference sequence). Trimming shortened V by 2 bases and J by 5 bases, and 12 bases separated the two germline ends. Written as DNA, the CDR3 is TGTGCCAGCAGCTTATTGGGCGGAGGGACCGGGGAGCTGTTTTTT. This translates into CASSLLGGGTGELFF.

This clonotype was seen a single time. The rearrangement uses TRBV27 and TRBJ2-7, with 11 positions matching TRBD2. This CDR3 has 16 residues. Germline lookup yields CDR1 MNHEY and CDR2 SMNVEV (reference sequence). Unmatched junction bases numbered 7, after V lost 6 bases and J lost 0 bases. Here the CDR3 DNA reads TGTGCCAGCAGGACCGTGGGACTAGCGGACTCCTACGAGCAGTACTTC. Protein: CASRTVGLADSYEQYF.

By share, this clonotype ranks as medium-sized. The chain carries TRBV6-5 and TRBJ2-3; no clear D. Germline CDR1 and CDR2: MNHEY and SVGAGI. There are 15 residues in the CDR3. V was pared by 0 bases and J by 6 bases, with 13 bases between. CDR3 coding DNA: TGTGCCAGCAGTTACTCGTTGGTCAATTCCGATACGCAGTATTTT. Protein product: CASSYSLVNSDTQYF.

Only one count was recorded for this clonotype. The chain is built from TRBV28 and TRBJ2-7, with 7 bases identical to TRBD1. Germline loops: CDR1 MDHEN, CDR2 SYDVKM. J was trimmed by 8 bases and V by 7 bases; bases with no gene match: 11. The CDR3 has 13 amino acids. The CDR3, as DNA: TGTGCCAGCAACCTTGACAGGGCCCACCAGCAGTACTTC. This sequence encodes CASNLDRAHQQYF.

V and J are TRBV19 and TRBJ1-1, with 8 bases lining up with TRBD1. From germline, CDR1 is LNHDA and CDR2 SQIVND (reference sequence). After removal of 6 bases from V and 4 bases from J, the junction contained 7 bases not matched to a gene. CDR3 length: 14 amino acids. CDR3 DNA: TGTGCCAGTAGGACAGGGGACCTGGCCACTGAAGCTTTCTTT. Amino acids: CASRTGDLATEAFF.

This clonotype was counted only a few times. The chain carries TRBV6-1 and TRBJ2-5, with D perhaps being TRBD1 or TRBD2 (6 bases each). CDR3 size: 14 residues. Trimming shortened V by 7 bases and J by 1 base, and 13 bases separated the two germline ends. Germline-derived CDR1 and CDR2 are MNHNS and SASEGT. CDR3 DNA: TGTGCCAGCAAGGGGGGCGGAACCCAAGAGACCCAGTACTTC. It yields the protein CASKGGGTQETQYF.

This clonotype is labeled medium-sized. No DNA is shown, since the ends of the CDR3 on it are uncertain; the CDR3 is the one TCRdb lists. The chain recombines TRBV29-1 with TRBJ2-7; the table's D call, TRBD2, has no DNA check behind it. Germline V CDR1 and CDR2: SQVTM, ANQGSEA. 13 amino acids form the CDR3, both terminal residues included. CDR3 sequence reads: CSVLEREGHEQYF.

The CDR3 region has the DNA TGTGCCAGCAGCGGACAGGGGGCTCTCTCTGGAAACACCATATATTTT. Protein sequence: CASSGQGALSGNTIYF. The J gene is TRBJ1-3, the V gene TRBV12-3 or TRBV12-4, with TRBD1 identical over 11 bases. The V and J ends lost 6 bases and 0 bases, in that order; junction bases with no gene match: 4. This CDR3 has 16 amino acids.

The V and J genes are TRBV7-9 and TRBJ2-1; D perhaps matches TRBD2 (6 bases). The length of the CDR3 is 18 residues. Trimming left V 1 base short and J 0 bases short, with 16 bases between. CDR1 is SEHNR, CDR2 FQNEAQ, per germline (reference sequence). CDR3 DNA sequence: TGTGCCAGCAGCTTAGGGTCTGGACTATCCGGCTCCTACAATGAGCAGTTCTTC. Amino acids: CASSLGSGLSGSYNEQFF.

The chain has TRBV20-1 and TRBJ2-1; D is possibly TRBD2 (5 bases). This CDR3 spans 11 amino acids. Trimming took off 3 bases at V and 15 bases at J, with 15 bases between the two ends. The germline V gene has CDR1 DFQATT and CDR2 SNEGSKA (reference sequence). CDR3 DNA sequence: TGCAGTGCTAGCCTGGCTAGCTATGCGTTCTTC. Its protein product is CSASLASYAFF.

This clonotype came up once. The rearrangement joins TRBV6-1 to TRBJ2-7; D could derive from TRBD1 or TRBD2 (5 bases each). CDR1 is MNHNS, CDR2 SASEGT, per germline. Trimming took 6 bases from V and 1 from J, leaving 13 bases between them. There are 14 residues in the CDR3. This chain's CDR3 is CASRPGPQSYEQYF. The CDR3 DNA follows: TGTGCCAGCAGACCGGGACCCCAATCCTACGAGCAGTACTTC.